The 12 T cell receptor beta chains presented below share a single source sample, sequenced in a study of cytomegalovirus exposure and HLA in healthy donors. Both 60 Vbeta primers and 13 Jbeta primers went into the PCR. The data were produced by immunoSEQ multiplex PCR, yet TCRdb's version contains in-frame clones alone and is incomplete. The table lists 150,000 to 200,000 clones, 55% to 65% of them singletons. Material: PBMCs. The receptors derive from a man aged 40-50 years in good health and CMV-seronegative.

The CDR3 sequence: CASSFSRQVGQPQHF. Here the CDR3 DNA reads TGTGCCAGCAGCTTCTCCAGGCAGGTGGGTCAGCCCCAGCATTTT. The rearrangement joins TRBV4-2 to TRBJ1-5; no clear D. Germline V lookup: CDR1 LGHNA, CDR2 YNFKEQ. The length of the CDR3 is 15 residues. V was clipped by 5 bases and J by 6 bases, with 17 bases between them.

The J gene is TRBJ1-1, the V gene TRBV28, with 10 bases that match TRBD1. The CDR3 totals 13 residues. Losses at the gene ends were 5 bases for V and 7 bases for J; bases not matched to a gene: 4. The V gene's germline CDR1 is MDHEN and CDR2 SYDVKM. CDR3 in DNA: TGTGCCAGCAGTAGACAGGGGGCGGTTGAAGCTTTCTTT. Translating it yields CASSRQGAVEAFF. The full variable domain, rest sourced from reference TRBV28 and TRBJ1-1, is DVKVTQSSRYLVKRTGEKVFLECVQDMDHENMFWYRQDPGLGLRLIYFSYDVKMKEKGDIPEGYSVSREKKERFSLILESASTNQTSMYLCASSRQGAVEAFFGQGTRLTVV.

This sequence joins TRBV7-2 and TRBJ2-6; D remains ambiguous. V was cut by 5 bases and J by 4 bases, with 9 bases left in between. The CDR3 extends over 14 amino acids. In germline, CDR1 is SGHTA, CDR2 FQGNSA. The CDR3 reads CASSQARGANVLTF. The CDR3 DNA is TGTGCCAGCAGCCAGGCACGGGGGGCCAACGTCCTGACTTTC.

This clone was observed a single time. This chain joins TRBV19 and TRBJ2-5; possible D gene TRBD2, 5 bases. The germline gives CDR1 LNHDA, CDR2 SQIVND (reference sequence). This CDR3 comprises 14 residues. V shed 1 base and J shed 5 bases, with 11 bases lying between them. The CDR3 coding sequence is TGTGCCAGTAGTATAGGCGGGTCTACTGAGACCCAGTACTTC. It yields the protein CASSIGGSTETQYF.

This clone has only one observation. The chain links TRBV29-1 to TRBJ2-7; D is perhaps TRBD2 (6 bases). Germline loops: CDR1 SQVTM, CDR2 ANQGSEA. This CDR3 spans 11 amino acids. Trimming shortened V by 8 bases and J by 2 bases, and 10 bases separated the two germline ends. CDR3 sequence: CSTRGTYEQYF. CDR3 nucleotide sequence: TGCAGCACCCGGGGGACCTACGAGCAGTACTTC.

J is TRBJ2-1 and V is TRBV14, with a possible D match to TRBD1 (6 bases). From germline, CDR1 is SGHDN and CDR2 FVKESK. The CDR3 contains 15 residues. Trimming removed 6 bases from V and 7 bases from J, with 19 bases in between. CDR3 loop: CASSMDSAVWNEQFF. Written as DNA, the CDR3 is TGTGCCAGCAGTATGGACAGTGCGGTCTGGAATGAGCAGTTCTTC.

Only a few counts were recorded for this clone. Other DNA sequences in this specimen translate into the identical CDR3. Here the CDR3 DNA reads TGTGCCACCAGCAGAGATCCAACAACCGGGGAGCTGTTTTTT. Protein product: CATSRDPTTGELFF. V usage is TRBV15 and J usage is TRBJ2-2, with D unclear. The germline V gene has CDR1 LNHNV and CDR2 YYDKDF (reference sequence). With 0 bases removed from V and 5 bases from J, the gap between germline ends came to 7 bases. The CDR3 spans 14 residues. Combining the CDR3 with reference TRBV15 and TRBJ2-2 gives the whole variable domain DAMVIQNPRYQVTQFGKPVTLSCSQTLNHNVMYWYQQKSSQAPKLLFHYYDKDFNNEADTPDNFQSRRPNTSFCFLDIRSPGLGDTAMYLCATSRDPTTGELFFGEGSRLTVL.

The chain uses TRBV6-1 and TRBJ1-4; D uncertain. This CDR3 region has 15 residues. The germline V gene has CDR1 MNHNS and CDR2 SASEGT. Trimming took off 6 bases at V and 3 bases at J, with 14 bases between the two ends. This CDR3 reads CASSPTGISNEKLFF. DNA for the CDR3: TGTGCCAGCAGCCCCACGGGTATTTCTAATGAAAAACTGTTTTTT.

The chain combines TRBV19 with TRBJ2-5; 12 nucleotides match TRBD2. The germline gives CDR1 LNHDA, CDR2 SQIVND (reference sequence). The V gene end was trimmed by 3 bases and the J gene end by 3 bases; junction bases not matched to a gene: 14. This CDR3 is 19 amino acids long. In nucleotides, the CDR3 is TGTGCCAGTAGTATCGCTAGCGGGGGGGCGGAAGGGTCCAAAGAGACCCAGTACTTC. This encodes CASSIASGGAEGSKETQYF.

This chain connects TRBV30 to TRBJ2-5; possibly TRBD1 for D (6 bases). Trimming cost V 6 bases and J 2 bases, with 13 bases left between them. Germline V CDR1 and CDR2: GTSNPN, SVGIG (reference sequence). The length of the CDR3 is 13 residues. The CDR3 is CACGQNLQETQYF. In DNA form, the CDR3 reads TGTGCCTGTGGACAGAACCTACAAGAGACCCAGTACTTC.

The chain couples TRBV7-2 to TRBJ1-5; TRBD1 might be the D (5 bases). The V gene lost 1 base and the J gene lost 5 bases, with 9 bases spanning the gap. The germline CDR1 and CDR2 sequences are SGHTA and FQGNSA. This CDR3 is 14 amino acids long. The CDR3 DNA is TGTGCCAGCAGCTTAGACCGGGGGGATCAGCCCCAGCATTTT. This translates into CASSLDRGDQPQHF.

The chain carries TRBV5-1 and TRBJ1-1; TRBD1 is a possible D gene (5 bases). Between the trimmed V and J ends, which lost 4 bases and 3 bases, there was a span of 13 bases. CDR1 is SGHRS, CDR2 YFSETQ, per germline. This CDR3 has 14 residues. In nucleotides, the CDR3 is TGCGCCAGCAGCCCCTTAAGGGGCGACACTGAAGCTTTCTTT. Its translation is CASSPLRGDTEAFF.